This is a list of T cell receptor beta chains from one sample in a study of patients and donors after allogeneic stem cell transplantation. A single record per CDR3 protein comes from TCRdb applying MiXCR to the RT-PCR reads. The sample contains 200,000 to 250,000 distinct CDR3 sequences, around 41% of which appear only once. The sequenced sample was blood, either unsorted or a sorted T cell fraction (not recorded which). The receptors stem from a human donor who was either an allogeneic HSCT recipient or a stem cell or donor lymphocyte infusion donor (not recorded which). It is not recorded whose cells these are; they may come from a transplant donor. Each CDR3 is given with its conserved first and last residue. A D gene is named only where the DNA matches it firmly. Expanded clones get a size class; other rows say once, few or many, or leave the size out.

CDR3 DNA: TGTGCCAGCAGCGTAGTAACTAGCGGGCCCAATGAGCAGTTCTTC
CDR3 protein: CASSVVTSGPNEQFF
clone size: NA
J gene: TRBJ2-1
V gene: TRBV9
CDR3 length: 15
D gene: TRBD2

CDR3 DNA: TGTGCCAGCAGATCGGGACAGGGGAGGACTGAAGCTTTCTTT
CDR3 protein: CASRSGQGRTEAFF
clone size: NA
J gene: TRBJ1-1
V gene: TRBV9
CDR3 length: 14
D gene: TRBD1

CDR3 DNA: TGTGCCAGCAGTGTTTCCCTCGTCAGGGATTCGGGTGGCTACACCTTC
CDR3 protein: CASSVSLVRDSGGYTF
clone size: few
J gene: TRBJ1-2
V gene: TRBV6-1
CDR3 length: 16
D gene: NA

CDR3 DNA: TGTGCCAGCACCGCCTGGACAGGGAATCAGCCCCAGCATTTT
CDR3 protein: CASTAWTGNQPQHF
clone size: NA
J gene: TRBJ1-5
V gene: TRBV12-3/TRBV12-4
CDR3 length: 14
D gene: TRBD1

CDR3 DNA: TGTGCCAGCAGCTTAGCCCTCGGCGGGGCCCTTTCGTATAGTGAGCAGTTCTTC
CDR3 protein: CASSLALGGALSYSEQFF
clone size: NA
J gene: TRBJ2-1
V gene: TRBV7-8
CDR3 length: 18
D gene: NA

CDR3 DNA: TGCGCCAGCAGCTTGAGGTCAGGGGGCCCCTACGAGCAGTACTTC
CDR3 protein: CASSLRSGGPYEQYF
clone size: NA
J gene: TRBJ2-7
V gene: TRBV5-1
CDR3 length: 15
D gene: TRBD1

CDR3 DNA: TGTGCCAGCAGTCCCGGGTCCTCGAACACTGAAGCTTTCTTT
CDR3 protein: CASSPGSSNTEAFF
clone size: NA
J gene: TRBJ1-1
V gene: TRBV28
CDR3 length: 14
D gene: NA

CDR3 DNA: TGTGCCAGCAGCGCAACCGGGACAGGCAATCAGCCCCAGCATTTT
CDR3 protein: CASSATGTGNQPQHF
clone size: NA
J gene: TRBJ1-5
V gene: TRBV9
CDR3 length: 15
D gene: TRBD1

CDR3 DNA: TGTGCCAGCAGCCGGACTAGCTCGCAGTTCTTC
CDR3 protein: CASSRTSSQFF
clone size: NA
J gene: TRBJ2-1
V gene: TRBV7-9
CDR3 length: 11
D gene: TRBD2

CDR3 DNA: TGCAGTGCAAGCCAGTACACTGAAGCTTTCTTT
CDR3 protein: CSASQYTEAFF
clone size: few
J gene: TRBJ1-1
V gene: TRBV20-1
CDR3 length: 11
D gene: NA

CDR3 DNA: TGTGCCAGCAGTTTAGTGGACGAGGATACGCAGTATTTT
CDR3 protein: CASSLVDEDTQYF
clone size: NA
J gene: TRBJ2-3
V gene: TRBV12-3/TRBV12-4
CDR3 length: 13
D gene: NA

CDR3 DNA: TGCAGCGCTACCGTGGACCCTCCCTACGAGCAGTACTTC
CDR3 protein: CSATVDPPYEQYF
clone size: NA
J gene: TRBJ2-7
V gene: TRBV29-1
CDR3 length: 13
D gene: NA

CDR3 DNA: TGCAGCGTTAGACAGGGGGAAGGTGAAGCTTTCTTT
CDR3 protein: CSVRQGEGEAFF
clone size: NA
J gene: TRBJ1-1
V gene: TRBV29-1
CDR3 length: 12
D gene: TRBD1

CDR3 DNA: TGTGCCAGCAGCTTCATAGGGGGAAGTGGAAACACCATATATTTT
CDR3 protein: CASSFIGGSGNTIYF
clone size: NA
J gene: TRBJ1-3
V gene: TRBV13
CDR3 length: 15
D gene: NA

CDR3 DNA: TGTGCCAGCAGTGAATATCTGGGACAGTACAATGAGCAGTTCTTC
CDR3 protein: CASSEYLGQYNEQFF
clone size: few
J gene: TRBJ2-1
V gene: TRBV25-1
CDR3 length: 15
D gene: TRBD1

CDR3 DNA: TGCAGTGCCTGGGCCTCCGCCACTAATGAAAAACTGTTTTTT
CDR3 protein: CSAWASATNEKLFF
clone size: few
J gene: TRBJ1-4
V gene: TRBV20-1
CDR3 length: 14
D gene: NA

CDR3 DNA: TGTGCCAGCAGCTTAGGACGGGGTAAGCCCCAGCATTTT
CDR3 protein: CASSLGRGKPQHF
clone size: NA
J gene: TRBJ1-5
V gene: TRBV7-8
CDR3 length: 13
D gene: NA

CDR3 DNA: TGCAGTGCTAGAGCCGCATCGGGACGGGTGTTCGAGCAGTACTTC
CDR3 protein: CSARAASGRVFEQYF
clone size: NA
J gene: TRBJ2-7
V gene: TRBV20-1
CDR3 length: 15
D gene: NA

CDR3 DNA: TGCGCCAGCAGCCACCTGGGACAACGCACTGAAGCTTTCTTT
CDR3 protein: CASSHLGQRTEAFF
clone size: few
J gene: TRBJ1-1
V gene: TRBV4-1
CDR3 length: 14
D gene: NA

CDR3 DNA: TGCAGCGTTGTACCGGGGGGCACCGGGGAGCTGTTTTTT
CDR3 protein: CSVVPGGTGELFF
clone size: NA
J gene: TRBJ2-2
V gene: TRBV29-1
CDR3 length: 13
D gene: TRBD2

CDR3 DNA: TGTGCCAGCAGTTACCCTGGGGAGGGGCAAGAGACCCAGTACTTC
CDR3 protein: CASSYPGEGQETQYF
clone size: NA
J gene: TRBJ2-5
V gene: TRBV6-6
CDR3 length: 15
D gene: TRBD2

CDR3 DNA: TGTGCCAGCAGCTTAGTAGGCGGGGACACAGATACGCAGTATTTT
CDR3 protein: CASSLVGGDTDTQYF
clone size: NA
J gene: TRBJ2-3
V gene: TRBV11-2
CDR3 length: 15
D gene: NA

CDR3 DNA: TGCGCCAGCAGAGTGAACGTCGGGGGCATGAACACTGAAGCTTTCTTT
CDR3 protein: CASRVNVGGMNTEAFF
clone size: few
J gene: TRBJ1-1
V gene: TRBV5-1
CDR3 length: 16
D gene: NA

CDR3 DNA: TGTGCCAGCAGCCAAGAGCTAGACCTAACGCAGTATTTT
CDR3 protein: CASSQELDLTQYF
clone size: few
J gene: TRBJ2-3
V gene: TRBV3-1
CDR3 length: 13
D gene: NA

CDR3 DNA: TGTGCCAGCAGCACAGACAGGGGCTTCAATCAGCCCCAGCATTTT
CDR3 protein: CASSTDRGFNQPQHF
clone size: few
J gene: TRBJ1-5
V gene: TRBV12-3/TRBV12-4
CDR3 length: 15
D gene: TRBD1

CDR3 DNA: TGTGCCAGCAGTAAAGCGGACAGGGTAAACACTGAAGCTTTCTTT
CDR3 protein: CASSKADRVNTEAFF
clone size: NA
J gene: TRBJ1-1
V gene: TRBV12-3/TRBV12-4
CDR3 length: 15
D gene: TRBD1

CDR3 DNA: TGTGCCAGCAGCGTGTCGGGGGGCGCAGAGACCCAGTACTTC
CDR3 protein: CASSVSGGAETQYF
clone size: NA
J gene: TRBJ2-5
V gene: TRBV5-5
CDR3 length: 14
D gene: NA

CDR3 DNA: TGTGCCAGCAGCCCCCGGGGGGGCTCCACCGGGGAGCTGTTTTTT
CDR3 protein: CASSPRGGSTGELFF
clone size: few
J gene: TRBJ2-2
V gene: TRBV7-3
CDR3 length: 15
D gene: TRBD2

CDR3 DNA: TGCAGTGCTTATACCGGGACAGGGAGCTACGAGCAGTACTTC
CDR3 protein: CSAYTGTGSYEQYF
clone size: NA
J gene: TRBJ2-7
V gene: TRBV20-1
CDR3 length: 14
D gene: TRBD1

CDR3 DNA: TGTGCCAGCCCGTTCGACTACGAGCAGTACTTC
CDR3 protein: CASPFDYEQYF
clone size: once
J gene: TRBJ2-7
V gene: TRBV5-5
CDR3 length: 11
D gene: NA

CDR3 DNA: TGTGCCAGCAGCCTACGGGACGGAGCTAATGAAAAACTGTTTTTT
CDR3 protein: CASSLRDGANEKLFF
clone size: NA
J gene: TRBJ1-4
V gene: TRBV7-2
CDR3 length: 15
D gene: NA

CDR3 DNA: TGCAGTGCCAGGGCGCCGAACACTGAAGCTTTCTTT
CDR3 protein: CSARAPNTEAFF
clone size: NA
J gene: TRBJ1-1
V gene: TRBV20-1
CDR3 length: 12
D gene: NA

CDR3 DNA: TGTGCCAGCAGGTGGGCAGGGGGCAAGGAAGCTTTCTTT
CDR3 protein: CASRWAGGKEAFF
clone size: NA
J gene: TRBJ1-1
V gene: TRBV6-2/TRBV6-3
CDR3 length: 13
D gene: TRBD1

CDR3 DNA: TGTGCCAGCAGTGAAAGAGTTAGCAGGGGTGCCCACGAGCAGTACTTC
CDR3 protein: CASSERVSRGAHEQYF
clone size: NA
J gene: TRBJ2-7
V gene: TRBV6-1
CDR3 length: 16
D gene: NA

CDR3 DNA: TGCGCCAGCAGCTCGCTGACATGGGGGTACGATACGCAGTATTTT
CDR3 protein: CASSSLTWGYDTQYF
clone size: NA
J gene: TRBJ2-3
V gene: TRBV5-1
CDR3 length: 15
D gene: NA

CDR3 DNA: TGCGCCAGCAGCCCGGCTTTCGGGGGGACAGAGACCCAGTACTTC
CDR3 protein: CASSPAFGGTETQYF
clone size: NA
J gene: TRBJ2-5
V gene: TRBV4-1
CDR3 length: 15
D gene: TRBD2

CDR3 DNA: TGTGCCAGCAGTTCCCGACAGCGAAGCTCCTACGAGCAGTACTTC
CDR3 protein: CASSSRQRSSYEQYF
clone size: once
J gene: TRBJ2-7
V gene: TRBV28
CDR3 length: 15
D gene: NA

CDR3 DNA: TGTGCCACCAGCAGTCCCGAAAGGCGGGGGGTGAACACTGAAGCTTTCTTT
CDR3 protein: CATSSPERRGVNTEAFF
clone size: NA
J gene: TRBJ1-1
V gene: TRBV15
CDR3 length: 17
D gene: NA

CDR3 DNA: TGTGCCAGCAGCTTGACAGGGTTTAGCAATCAGCCCCAGCATTTT
CDR3 protein: CASSLTGFSNQPQHF
clone size: NA
J gene: TRBJ1-5
V gene: TRBV27
CDR3 length: 15
D gene: TRBD1

CDR3 DNA: TGTGCCAGCAGTACGGAAGACAGAAGAGGTAGAAAGTCGGCTTTCTTT
CDR3 protein: CASSTEDRRGRKSAFF
clone size: NA
J gene: TRBJ1-1
V gene: TRBV6-6
CDR3 length: 16
D gene: NA